This T cell receptor (beta chain) was documented in a study of cytomegalovirus exposure and HLA in healthy donors. Sequencing used immunoSEQ multiplex PCR; TCRdb keeps in-frame clones, though not all of them. The profile covers 250,000 to 400,000 clones, with 88% appearing a single time and around 0.91% taken by the ten largest. J was trimmed by 4 bases and V by 6 bases; bases with no gene match: 13. The CDR3 spans 16 residues. Looked up from germline, CDR1 is SNHLY and CDR2 is FYNNEI. Worth noting for this clone: What it recognizes is unknown.

Study results and limitations: A list of 164 TCR beta chains associated with cytomegalovirus was given. As confirmed in vitro, a few CMV-associated chains were specific for CMV antigens. The classifier was said to identify cytomegalovirus status with high specificity and sensitivity. Rarity marked most TCR sequences, yet some public TCRs occurred in many donors.

The chain has TRBV2 and TRBJ2-5; 8 bases are shared with TRBD2. This sequence originates from a man aged 25-40 years in good health and CMV-seronegative. Sequenced material: PBMCs. CDR3 nucleotides: TGTGCCAGCAGAGGAAGGGGACTAGTTAGTCTAGAGACCCAGTACTTC. Translating gives CASRGRGLVSLETQYF.